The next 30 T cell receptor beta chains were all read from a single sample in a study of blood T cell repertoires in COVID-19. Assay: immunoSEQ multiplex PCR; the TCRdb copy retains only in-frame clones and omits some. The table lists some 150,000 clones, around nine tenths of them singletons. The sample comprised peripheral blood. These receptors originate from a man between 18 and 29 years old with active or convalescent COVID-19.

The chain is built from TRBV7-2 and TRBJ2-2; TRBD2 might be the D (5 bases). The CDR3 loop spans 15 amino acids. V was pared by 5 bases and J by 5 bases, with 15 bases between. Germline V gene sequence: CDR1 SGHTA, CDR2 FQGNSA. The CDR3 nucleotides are TGTGCCAGCAGCCCCTCGATCGGGGAAACCGGGGAGCTGTTTTTT. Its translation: CASSPSIGETGELFF.

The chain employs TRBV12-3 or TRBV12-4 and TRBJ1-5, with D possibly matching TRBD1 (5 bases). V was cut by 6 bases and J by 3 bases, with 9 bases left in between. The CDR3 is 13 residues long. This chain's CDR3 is CASRTEFNQPQHF. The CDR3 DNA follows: TGTGCCAGCAGGACAGAGTTCAATCAGCCCCAGCATTTT.

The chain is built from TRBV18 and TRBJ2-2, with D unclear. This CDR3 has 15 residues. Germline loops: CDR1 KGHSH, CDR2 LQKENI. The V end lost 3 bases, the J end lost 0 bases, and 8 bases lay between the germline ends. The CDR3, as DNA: TGTGCCAGCTCACCGGAAGACTCGAACACCGGGGAGCTGTTTTTT. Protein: CASSPEDSNTGELFF.

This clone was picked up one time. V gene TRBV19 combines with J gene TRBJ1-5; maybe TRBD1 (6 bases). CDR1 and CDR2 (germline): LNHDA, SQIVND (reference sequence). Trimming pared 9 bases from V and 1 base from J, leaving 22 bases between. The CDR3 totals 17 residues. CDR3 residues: CASRPEQGWESNQPQHF. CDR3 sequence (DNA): TGTGCCAGCCGACCGGAACAGGGATGGGAGAGCAATCAGCCCCAGCATTTT. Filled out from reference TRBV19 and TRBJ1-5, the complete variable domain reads DGGITQSPKYLFRKEGQNVTLSCEQNLNHDAMYWYRQDPGQGLRLIYYSQIVNDFQKGDIAEGYSVSREKKESFPLTVTSAQKNPTAFYLCASRPEQGWESNQPQHFGDGTRLSIL.

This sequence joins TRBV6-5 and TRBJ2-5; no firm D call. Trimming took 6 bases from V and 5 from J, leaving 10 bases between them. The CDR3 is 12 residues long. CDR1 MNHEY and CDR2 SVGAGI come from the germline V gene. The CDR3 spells CASSMNEETQYF. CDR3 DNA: TGTGCCAGCAGCATGAACGAGGAGACCCAGTACTTC.

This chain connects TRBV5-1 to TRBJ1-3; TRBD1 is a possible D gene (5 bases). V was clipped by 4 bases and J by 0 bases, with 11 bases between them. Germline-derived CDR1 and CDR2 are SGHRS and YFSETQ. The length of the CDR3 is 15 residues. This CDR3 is CASSPDTFSGNTIYF. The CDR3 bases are TGCGCCAGCAGCCCGGACACCTTCTCTGGAAACACCATATATTTT.

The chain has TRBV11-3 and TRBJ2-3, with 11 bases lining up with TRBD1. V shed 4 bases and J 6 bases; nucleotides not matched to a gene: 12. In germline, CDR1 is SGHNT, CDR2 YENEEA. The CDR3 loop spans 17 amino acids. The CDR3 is CASSSRSGTGGPDTQYF. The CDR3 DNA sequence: TGTGCCAGCAGCTCCCGATCCGGGACAGGGGGTCCGGATACGCAGTATTTT.

CDR3 coding DNA: TGTGCCAGCAGTTCCCCCGCACAGGGCGAGGATGGCTACACCTTC. Translated: CASSSPAQGEDGYTF. This rearrangement joins TRBV27 to TRBJ1-2; D may be TRBD1 (6 bases). Germline lookup yields CDR1 MNHEY and CDR2 SMNVEV (reference sequence). Trimming took 4 bases from V and 6 from J, leaving 18 bases between them. This CDR3 contains 15 residues.

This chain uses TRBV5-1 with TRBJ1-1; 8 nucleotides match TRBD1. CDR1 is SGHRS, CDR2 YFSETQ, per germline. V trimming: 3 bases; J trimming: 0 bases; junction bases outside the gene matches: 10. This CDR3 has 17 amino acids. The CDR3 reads CASSSTGAAIMNTEAFF. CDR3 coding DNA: TGCGCCAGCAGCTCGACAGGGGCTGCCATCATGAACACTGAAGCTTTCTTT.

The CDR3 sequence is CASRPTTGRSGYTF. The CDR3 DNA reads as TGCGCCAGCAGGCCTACGACAGGGCGGTCGGGGTACACCTTC. V usage is TRBV5-1 and J usage is TRBJ1-2; 7 bases align to TRBD1. The CDR3 loop spans 14 amino acids. The germline gives CDR1 SGHRS, CDR2 YFSETQ. V lost 5 bases to trimming and J lost 11 bases; unmatched junction nucleotides: 15.

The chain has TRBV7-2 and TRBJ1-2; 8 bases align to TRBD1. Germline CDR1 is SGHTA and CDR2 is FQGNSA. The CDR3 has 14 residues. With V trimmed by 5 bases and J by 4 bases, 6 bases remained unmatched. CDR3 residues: CASSTPTGVYGYTF. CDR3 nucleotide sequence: TGTGCCAGCAGCACACCGACAGGGGTCTATGGCTACACCTTC. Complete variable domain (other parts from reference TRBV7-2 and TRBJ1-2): GAGVSQSPSNKVTEKGKDVELRCDPISGHTALYWYRQSLGQGLEFLIYFQGNSAPDKSGLPSDRFSAERTGGSVSTLTIQRTQQEDSAVYLCASSTPTGVYGYTFGSGTRLTVV.

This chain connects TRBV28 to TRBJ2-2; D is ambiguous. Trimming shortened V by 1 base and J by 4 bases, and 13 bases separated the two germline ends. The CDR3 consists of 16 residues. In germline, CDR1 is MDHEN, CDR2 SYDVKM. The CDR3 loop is CASSLLEEKVTGELFF. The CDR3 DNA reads TGTGCCAGCAGTTTATTAGAGGAGAAGGTCACCGGGGAGCTGTTTTTT.

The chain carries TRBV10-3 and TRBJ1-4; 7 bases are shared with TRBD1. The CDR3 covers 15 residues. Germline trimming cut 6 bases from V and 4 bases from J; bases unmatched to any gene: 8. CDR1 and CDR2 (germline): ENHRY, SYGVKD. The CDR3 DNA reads TGTGCCATCAGGGGAGGCGGGACAGATAATGAAAAACTGTTTTTT. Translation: CAIRGGGTDNEKLFF.

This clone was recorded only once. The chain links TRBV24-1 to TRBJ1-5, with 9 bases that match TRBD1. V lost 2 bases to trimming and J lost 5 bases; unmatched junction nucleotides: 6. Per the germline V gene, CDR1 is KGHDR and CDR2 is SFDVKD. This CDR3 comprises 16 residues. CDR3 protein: CATSDWRDRDDQPQHF. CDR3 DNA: TGTGCCACCAGTGATTGGCGGGACAGGGACGATCAGCCCCAGCATTTT.

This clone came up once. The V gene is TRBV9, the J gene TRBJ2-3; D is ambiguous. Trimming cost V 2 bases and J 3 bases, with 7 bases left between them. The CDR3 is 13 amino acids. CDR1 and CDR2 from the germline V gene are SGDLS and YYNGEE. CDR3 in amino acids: CASSVVSTDTQYF. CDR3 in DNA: TGTGCCAGCAGCGTGGTCAGTACAGATACGCAGTATTTT.

CDR3 in amino acids: CASLSMGAIEKLFF. DNA for the CDR3: TGTGCCAGCTTAAGCATGGGGGCTATTGAAAAACTGTTTTTT. The chain uses TRBV6-5 and TRBJ1-4; a weak D match, TRBD1 (6 bases). Trimming pared 8 bases from V and 7 bases from J, leaving 17 bases between. CDR1 MNHEY and CDR2 SVGAGI come from the germline V gene. The CDR3 length is 14 residues.

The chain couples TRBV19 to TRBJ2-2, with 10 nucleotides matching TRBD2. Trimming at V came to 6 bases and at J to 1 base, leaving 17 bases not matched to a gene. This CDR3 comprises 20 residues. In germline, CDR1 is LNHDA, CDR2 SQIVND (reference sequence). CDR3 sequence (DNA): TGTGCCAGTAGACCATCTAAACCTATAGCGGGAGGCTTGAACACCGGGGAGCTGTTTTTT. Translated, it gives CASRPSKPIAGGLNTGELFF.

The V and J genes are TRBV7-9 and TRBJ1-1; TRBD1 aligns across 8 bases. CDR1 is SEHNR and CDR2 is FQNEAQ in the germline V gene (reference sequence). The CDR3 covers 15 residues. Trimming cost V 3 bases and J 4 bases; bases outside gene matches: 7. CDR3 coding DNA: TGTGCCAGCAGCTTCACCAGGGGGCCGGGCACTGAAGCTTTCTTT. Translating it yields CASSFTRGPGTEAFF. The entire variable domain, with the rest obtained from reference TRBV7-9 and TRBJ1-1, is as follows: DTGVSQNPRHKITKRGQNVTFRCDPISEHNRLYWYRQTLGQGPEFLTYFQNEAQLEKSRLLSDRFSAERPKGSFSTLEIQRTEQGDSAMYLCASSFTRGPGTEAFFGQGTRLTVV.

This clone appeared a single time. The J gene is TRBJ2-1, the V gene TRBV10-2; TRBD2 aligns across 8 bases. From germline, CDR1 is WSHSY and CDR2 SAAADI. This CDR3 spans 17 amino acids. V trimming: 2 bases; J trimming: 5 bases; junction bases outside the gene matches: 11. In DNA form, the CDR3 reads TGCGCCAGCAGTGAGCTCATACTAGCGGCGACGAACAATGAGCAGTTCTTC. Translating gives CASSELILAATNNEQFF.

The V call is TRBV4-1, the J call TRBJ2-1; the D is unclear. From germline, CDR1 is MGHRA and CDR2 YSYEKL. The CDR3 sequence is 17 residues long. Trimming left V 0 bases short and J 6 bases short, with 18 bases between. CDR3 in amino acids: CASSQEAFLVPGNEQFF. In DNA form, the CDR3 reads TGCGCCAGCAGCCAAGAGGCCTTTCTAGTTCCGGGCAATGAGCAGTTCTTC.

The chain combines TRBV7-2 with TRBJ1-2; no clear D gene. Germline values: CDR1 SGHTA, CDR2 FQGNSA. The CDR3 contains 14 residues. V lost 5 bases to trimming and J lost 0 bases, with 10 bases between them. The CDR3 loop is CASSIGGANYGYTF. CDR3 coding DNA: TGTGCCAGCAGCATCGGCGGGGCTAACTATGGCTACACCTTC.

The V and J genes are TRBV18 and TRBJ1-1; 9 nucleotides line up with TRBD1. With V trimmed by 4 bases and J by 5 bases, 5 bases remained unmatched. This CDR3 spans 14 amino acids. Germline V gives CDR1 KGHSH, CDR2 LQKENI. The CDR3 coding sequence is TGTGCCAGCTCACTGGGACAGGGTGGTACTGAAGCTTTCTTT. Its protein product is CASSLGQGGTEAFF.

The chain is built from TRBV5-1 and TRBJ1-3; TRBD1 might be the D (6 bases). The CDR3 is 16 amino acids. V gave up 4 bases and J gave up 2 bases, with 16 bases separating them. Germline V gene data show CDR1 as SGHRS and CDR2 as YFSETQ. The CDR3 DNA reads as TGCGCCAGCAGCAAAAACGACAGGTATACTGGAAACACCATATATTTT. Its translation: CASSKNDRYTGNTIYF.

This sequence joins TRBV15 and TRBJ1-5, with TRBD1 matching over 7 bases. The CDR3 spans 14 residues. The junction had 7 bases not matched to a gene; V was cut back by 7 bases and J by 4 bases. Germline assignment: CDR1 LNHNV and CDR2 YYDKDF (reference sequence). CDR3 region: CATNKDRNNQPQHF. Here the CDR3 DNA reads TGTGCCACCAACAAGGACAGGAATAATCAGCCCCAGCATTTT.

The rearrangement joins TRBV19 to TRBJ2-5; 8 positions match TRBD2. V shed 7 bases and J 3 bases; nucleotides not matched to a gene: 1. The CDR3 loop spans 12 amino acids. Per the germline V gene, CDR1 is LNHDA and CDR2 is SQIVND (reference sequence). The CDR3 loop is CASIGREETQYF. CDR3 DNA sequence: TGTGCCAGTATCGGGAGGGAAGAGACCCAGTACTTC.

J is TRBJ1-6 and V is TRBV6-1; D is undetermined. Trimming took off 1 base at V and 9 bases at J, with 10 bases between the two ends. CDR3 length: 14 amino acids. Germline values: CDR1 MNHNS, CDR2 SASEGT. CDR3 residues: CASSEVPEASPLHF. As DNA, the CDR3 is TGTGCCAGCAGTGAAGTTCCCGAGGCTTCACCCCTCCACTTT.

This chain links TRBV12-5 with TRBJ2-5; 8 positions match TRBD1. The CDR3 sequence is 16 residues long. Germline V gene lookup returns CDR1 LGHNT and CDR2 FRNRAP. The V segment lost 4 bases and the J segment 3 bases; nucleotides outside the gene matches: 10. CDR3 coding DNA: TGTGCTAGTGGTTCCTCCGCGACAGGGGAGGAAGAGACCCAGTACTTC. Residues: CASGSSATGEEETQYF.

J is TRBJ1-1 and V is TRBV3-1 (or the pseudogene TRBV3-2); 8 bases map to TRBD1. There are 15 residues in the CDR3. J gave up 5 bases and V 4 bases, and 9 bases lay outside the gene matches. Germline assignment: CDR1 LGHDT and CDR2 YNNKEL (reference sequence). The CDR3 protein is CASSRKGQGGTEAFF. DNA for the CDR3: TGTGCCAGCAGCCGGAAAGGACAGGGTGGGACTGAAGCTTTCTTT.

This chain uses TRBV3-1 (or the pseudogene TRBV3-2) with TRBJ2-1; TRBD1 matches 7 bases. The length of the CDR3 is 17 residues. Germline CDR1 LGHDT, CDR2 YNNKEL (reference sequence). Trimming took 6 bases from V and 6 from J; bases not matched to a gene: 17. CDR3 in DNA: TGTGCCAGCAGTCGCCAATTTTTGAGACAGGGTCGCAATGAGCAGTTCTTC. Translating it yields CASSRQFLRQGRNEQFF.

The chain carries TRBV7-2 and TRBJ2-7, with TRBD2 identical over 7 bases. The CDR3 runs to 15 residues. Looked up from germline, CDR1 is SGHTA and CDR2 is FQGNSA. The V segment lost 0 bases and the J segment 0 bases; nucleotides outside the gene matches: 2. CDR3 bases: TGTGCCAGCAGCTTAGCGGGGGGGTCCTCCTACGAGCAGTACGTC. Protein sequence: CASSLAGGSSYEQYV.